This passage covers 30 T cell receptor beta chains from one sample sequenced in a study of shared clonotypes between healthy human individuals. Here immunoSEQ multiplex PCR was the method, and the copy in TCRdb shows in-frame clones only, minus some. In the table there are 400,000 or so clones, around 96% of which are singletons. The sequenced material came from memory CD8+ T cells sorted from blood. Subset described: CD45RO+ cells pooled with CCR7-negative TemRA cells. Source of these receptors: a man under 40 in good health.

The CDR3 reads CASSLSGNNEQFF. The DNA for the CDR3 is TGTGCCAGCAGCTTATCCGGGAACAATGAGCAGTTCTTC. The chain is built from TRBV13 and TRBJ2-1; perhaps TRBD2 as D (5 bases). The germline gives CDR1 PRHDT, CDR2 FYEKMQ (reference sequence). The CDR3 length is 13 residues. Deletions cut 2 bases from V and 5 bases from J, with 7 bases between. Looking up the rest from reference TRBV13 and TRBJ2-1 gives the full variable domain: AAGVIQSPRHLIKEKRETATLKCYPIPRHDTVYWYQQGPGQDPQFLISFYEKMQSDKGSIPDRFSAQQFSDYHSELNMSSLELGDSALYFCASSLSGNNEQFFGPGTRLTVL.

The chain employs TRBV10-2 and TRBJ2-1; 8 nucleotides line up with TRBD2. The germline V gene encodes CDR1 WSHSY and CDR2 SAAADI. CDR3 length: 14 amino acids. The junction had 6 bases not matched to a gene; V was cut back by 6 bases and J by 5 bases. CDR3 sequence (DNA): TGCGCCAGCAGGGGCGGGAGGATGGACAATGAGCAGTTCTTC. Encoded protein: CASRGGRMDNEQFF.

The chain has TRBV11-2 and TRBJ2-5, with 11 bases that match TRBD2. This CDR3 has 15 amino acids. Germline V lookup: CDR1 SGHAT, CDR2 FQNNGV. Trimming at V came to 0 bases and at J to 6 bases, leaving 3 bases not matched to a gene. The CDR3 region has the DNA TGTGCCAGCAGCTTAGATGCTAGCGGGAGGCAGACCCAGTACTTC. It translates to CASSLDASGRQTQYF. Filled out from reference TRBV11-2 and TRBJ2-5, the complete variable domain reads EAGVAQSPRYKIIEKRQSVAFWCNPISGHATLYWYQQILGQGPKLLIQFQNNGVVDDSQLPKDRFSAERLKGVDSTLKIQPAKLEDSAVYLCASSLDASGRQTQYFGPGTRLLVL.

V usage is TRBV5-6 and J usage is TRBJ1-3; D is unresolved. The ends were cut back, 0 bases at V and 0 bases at J, with 7 bases in the middle. Germline V CDR1 and CDR2: SGHDT, YYEEEE. CDR3 length: 15 residues. As DNA, the CDR3 is TGTGCCAGCAGCTTGGGCATCTACTCTGGAAACACCATATATTTT. Its translation: CASSLGIYSGNTIYF.

J is TRBJ2-1 and V is TRBV5-1, with D perhaps matching TRBD1 or TRBD2 (5 bases each). Trimming stripped 4 bases from V and 7 bases from J, with 18 bases between. Germline assignment: CDR1 SGHRS and CDR2 YFSETQ. The CDR3 extends over 15 amino acids. The CDR3 region is CASSLGTIGLNEQFF. The CDR3 coding sequence is TGCGCCAGCAGCCTGGGGACCATCGGGTTGAATGAGCAGTTCTTC.

The chain combines TRBV5-1 with TRBJ1-4, with 7 bases that match TRBD1. The CDR3 is made up of 15 amino acids. Germline CDR1 reads SGHRS; CDR2 reads YFSETQ. The V segment lost 2 bases and the J segment 5 bases; nucleotides outside the gene matches: 6. The chain's CDR3 is CASSLVPGQNEKLFF. For the CDR3, the DNA is TGCGCCAGCAGCTTAGTCCCGGGACAGAATGAAAAACTGTTTTTT.

The J gene is TRBJ2-3, the V gene TRBV29-1; 14 bases are a match to TRBD2. J was trimmed by 6 bases and V by 1 base; bases with no gene match: 12. Germline values: CDR1 SQVTM, CDR2 ANQGSEA. The CDR3 contains 18 residues. The chain's CDR3 is CSVEGLAGGSGPQDTQYF. In DNA, the CDR3 is TGCAGCGTTGAAGGACTAGCGGGAGGGTCCGGACCACAGGATACGCAGTATTTT.

The V gene is TRBV5-4, the J gene TRBJ2-7, with D hard to call. Trimming shortened V by 3 bases and J by 8 bases, and 12 bases separated the two germline ends. This CDR3 region has 12 residues. Germline V gives CDR1 SGHNT, CDR2 YYREEE (reference sequence). CDR3 in DNA: TGTGCCAGCAGCTCCGCACGGCGAAAGCAGTACTTC. It encodes CASSSARRKQYF. Filled out from reference TRBV5-4 and TRBJ2-7, the complete variable domain reads ETGVTQSPTHLIKTRGQQVTLRCSSQSGHNTVSWYQQALGQGPQFIFQYYREEENGRGNFPPRFSGLQFPNYSSELNVNALELDDSALYLCASSSARRKQYFGPGTRLTVT.

CDR3 sequence reads: CASFFQGRGYTF. The DNA of the CDR3 is TGTGCCAGCTTCTTCCAGGGAAGGGGCTACACCTTC. This chain links TRBV27 with TRBJ1-2, with D maybe TRBD1 (5 bases). The CDR3 is 12 residues long. Trimming took 8 bases from V and 8 from J, leaving 15 bases between them. CDR1 MNHEY and CDR2 SMNVEV come from the germline V gene (reference sequence).

The genes are TRBV6-5 and TRBJ1-1, with 8 bases lining up with TRBD1. J gave up 0 bases and V 6 bases, and 6 bases lay outside the gene matches. This CDR3 comprises 15 residues. Germline assignment: CDR1 MNHEY and CDR2 SVGAGI. The DNA for the CDR3 is TGTGCCAGCAGCCCTACGACAGGGGTGAACACTGAAGCTTTCTTT. It codes for CASSPTTGVNTEAFF.

As to this clone: One junction end disagrees with the germline gene, perhaps due to a read error. V gene TRBV7-7 combines with J gene TRBJ2-7; the D is unclear. Germline CDR1 is SSHAT and CDR2 is FNYEAQ (reference sequence). The CDR3 spans 15 residues. The CDR3 region is CASSLRLRSSYEQYF. The CDR3, as DNA: TGTGCTAGCAGCTTACGGCTCAGGAGCTCCTACGAGCAGTACTTC.

The chain employs TRBV5-1 and TRBJ2-1; no firm D call. Between the trimmed V and J ends, which lost 0 bases and 9 bases, there was a span of 4 bases. The germline V gene encodes CDR1 SGHRS and CDR2 YFSETQ. The CDR3 length is 11 residues. The DNA for the CDR3 is TGCGCCAGCAGCTTGGGTAGTGAGCAGTTCTTC. Its protein product is CASSLGSEQFF. The variable domain in full, completed from reference TRBV5-1 and TRBJ2-1, reads KAGVTQTPRYLIKTRGQQVTLSCSPISGHRSVSWYQQTPGQGLQFLFEYFSETQRNKGNFPGRFSGRQFSNSRSEMNVSTLELGDSALYLCASSLGSEQFFGPGTRLTVL.

The genes are TRBV9 and TRBJ1-3; TRBD1 agrees at 7 bases. J lost 2 bases, V lost 3 bases, and 5 bases had no gene match. CDR1 SGDLS and CDR2 YYNGEE come from the germline V gene. This CDR3 is built from 15 residues. CDR3 coding DNA: TGTGCCAGCAGCGCGCTCAGGGGGACTGGAAACACCATATATTTT. Its translation is CASSALRGTGNTIYF.

Comments on this clone: Different DNA sequences within this sample yield the same CDR3. The chain recombines TRBV5-6 with TRBJ2-5; the D is unclear. Trimming left V 4 bases short and J 2 bases short, with 3 bases between. Germline V gives CDR1 SGHDT, CDR2 YYEEEE. This CDR3 contains 11 residues. The CDR3 nucleotides are TGTGCCAGCAGCCTGCAAGAGACCCAGTACTTC. Protein product: CASSLQETQYF.

To note about this clone: The sample carries other DNA sequences with the same CDR3. This chain joins TRBV9 and TRBJ2-3; D unclear. Trimming stripped 0 bases from V and 0 bases from J, with 5 bases between. The germline CDR1 and CDR2 sequences are SGDLS and YYNGEE. There are 14 residues in the CDR3. CDR3 DNA: TGTGCCAGCAGCGTAGCTACTAGCACAGATACGCAGTATTTT. It codes for CASSVATSTDTQYF.

The rearrangement links TRBV19 to TRBJ2-1; 12 nucleotides match TRBD1. The V gene end was trimmed by 4 bases and the J gene end by 2 bases; junction bases not matched to a gene: 9. The length of the CDR3 is 18 residues. Germline V gene data show CDR1 as LNHDA and CDR2 as SQIVND (reference sequence). As DNA, the CDR3 is TGTGCCAGTAGTAGAGGGACAGGGGGCCCATCTCCCTACAATGAGCAGTTCTTC. Translation: CASSRGTGGPSPYNEQFF.

The rearrangement uses TRBV10-2 and TRBJ1-5; 8 bases are shared with TRBD1. CDR3 size: 14 residues. Trimming took 6 bases from V and 8 from J; bases not matched to a gene: 9. Germline-derived CDR1 and CDR2 are WSHSY and SAAADI. CDR3 protein: CASREMDRDKPQHF. DNA for the CDR3: TGCGCCAGCAGAGAAATGGACAGGGATAAGCCCCAGCATTTT.

CDR3 amino acids: CSAQGAGGATEAFF. CDR3 in DNA: TGCAGCGCTCAGGGGGCAGGGGGGGCCACTGAAGCTTTCTTT. The V gene is TRBV29-1, the J gene TRBJ1-1, with 8 nucleotides matching TRBD1. The CDR3 sequence is 14 residues long. The ends lost 7 bases at V and 4 bases at J; junction bases unmatched: 11. Germline lookup yields CDR1 SQVTM and CDR2 ANQGSEA.

J is TRBJ1-1 and V is TRBV11-3; D call uncertain. This CDR3 region has 11 residues. V lost 1 base and J 4 bases, leaving 1 base between the germline ends. From germline, CDR1 is SGHNT and CDR2 YENEEA. CDR3 nucleotide sequence: TGTGCCAGCAGCTTAGGCACTGAAGCTTTCTTT. It is translated as CASSLGTEAFF.

The CDR3 protein is CATSRDRGGRGTEAFF. The CDR3 DNA reads as TGTGCCACCAGCAGAGATCGAGGGGGGCGAGGGACTGAAGCTTTCTTT. This sequence joins TRBV15 and TRBJ1-1, with D possibly TRBD1 on 6 matching bases. V dropped 0 bases and J dropped 5 bases, with 16 bases sitting between them. Germline CDR1 reads LNHNV; CDR2 reads YYDKDF (reference sequence). The CDR3 contains 16 residues.

The chain employs TRBV15 and TRBJ2-3; TRBD1 or TRBD2 may be the D gene (5 bases each). V was cut by 5 bases and J by 6 bases, with 24 bases left in between. Germline lookup yields CDR1 LNHNV and CDR2 YYDKDF (reference sequence). The CDR3 sequence is 17 residues long. CDR3 residues: CATSSPGPSSSTDTQYF. DNA of the CDR3: TGTGCCACCAGCTCCCCGGGGCCTAGCTCATCTACGGATACGCAGTATTTT.

In nucleotides, the CDR3 is TGTGCCAGCAGTAGGGGGCGGCCTGACCCCCGGCGGGAGGGTTACTACGAGCAGTACTTC. This translates into CASSRGRPDPRREGYYEQYF. The chain couples TRBV2 to TRBJ2-7, with 9 bases aligning to TRBD2. With 5 bases clipped from V and 3 bases from J, the junction kept 23 bases outside the gene matches. Germline CDR1 is SNHLY and CDR2 is FYNNEI. This CDR3 has 20 amino acids.

The V call is TRBV28, the J call TRBJ1-5; 7 nucleotides line up with TRBD1. V was pared by 5 bases and J by 9 bases, with 4 bases of the junction left unmatched. The CDR3 runs 12 residues. The germline V gene has CDR1 MDHEN and CDR2 SYDVKM. The CDR3 is CASSPDRAPQHF. The CDR3 DNA reads as TGTGCCAGCAGTCCTGACAGGGCGCCCCAGCATTTT.

This rearrangement joins TRBV14 to TRBJ2-1, with 7 bases aligning to TRBD2. V was pared by 4 bases and J by 8 bases, with 2 bases of the junction left unmatched. The CDR3 sequence is 12 residues long. CDR1 is SGHDN, CDR2 FVKESK, per germline. CDR3 residues: CASSPSGHEQFF. The CDR3 DNA reads TGTGCCAGCAGCCCTAGCGGCCATGAGCAGTTCTTC.

Regarding this clone: In the same sample, other DNA sequences code for this CDR3. J is TRBJ1-2 and V is TRBV4-1; D call uncertain. The CDR3 is 13 residues long. V was cut by 0 bases and J by 4 bases, with 6 bases left in between. Germline-derived CDR1 and CDR2 are MGHRA and YSYEKL. CDR3 in amino acids: CASSQESGYGYTF. Here the CDR3 DNA reads TGCGCCAGCAGCCAAGAAAGCGGCTATGGCTACACCTTC.

This clone was detected once. The CDR3 loop reads CASSLLAGAKNIQYF. CDR3 coding DNA: TGTGCCAGCAGCTTACTAGCGGGAGCCAAAAACATTCAGTACTTC. The rearrangement uses TRBV5-6 and TRBJ2-4; 9 nucleotides match TRBD2. Trimming at V came to 2 bases and at J to 0 bases, leaving 0 bases not matched to a gene. The CDR3 totals 15 residues. Germline loops: CDR1 SGHDT, CDR2 YYEEEE. Full variable domain (remainder filled in from reference TRBV5-6 and TRBJ2-4): DAGVTQSPTHLIKTRGQQVTLRCSPKSGHDTVSWYQQALGQGPQFIFQYYEEEERQRGNFPDRFSGHQFPNYSSELNVNALLLGDSALYLCASSLLAGAKNIQYFGAGTRLSVL.

This chain connects TRBV19 to TRBJ1-2, with TRBD1 as a possible D gene (5 bases). This CDR3 contains 14 residues. Looked up from germline, CDR1 is LNHDA and CDR2 is SQIVND (reference sequence). V lost 3 bases, J lost 2 bases, and 10 bases lay in between. The CDR3 region has the DNA TGTGCCAGTAGTATCCTGGGGACCAACTATGGCTACACCTTC. Amino acid sequence: CASSILGTNYGYTF. Looking up the rest from reference TRBV19 and TRBJ1-2 gives the full variable domain: DGGITQSPKYLFRKEGQNVTLSCEQNLNHDAMYWYRQDPGQGLRLIYYSQIVNDFQKGDIAEGYSVSREKKESFPLTVTSAQKNPTAFYLCASSILGTNYGYTFGSGTRLTVV.

The chain has TRBV19 and TRBJ1-2, with no clear D. The V gene's germline CDR1 is LNHDA and CDR2 SQIVND (reference sequence). The length of the CDR3 is 15 residues. Trimming removed 3 bases at V and 0 bases at J, with 11 bases between. The CDR3 sequence is CASSMGSRANYGYTF. CDR3 sequence (DNA): TGTGCCAGTAGTATGGGGAGCCGTGCTAACTATGGCTACACCTTC.

The chain combines TRBV2 with TRBJ2-7; a weak D match, TRBD2 (5 bases). CDR1 SNHLY and CDR2 FYNNEI come from the germline V gene. Deletions cut 0 bases from V and 2 bases from J, with 14 bases between. This CDR3 is 16 amino acids long. This chain's CDR3 is CASSEAGGKEPYEQYF. The CDR3 DNA sequence: TGTGCCAGCAGTGAAGCTGGAGGAAAGGAGCCCTACGAGCAGTACTTC.

This clone was seen a single time. J is TRBJ2-5 and V is TRBV28; either TRBD1 or TRBD2 may fit D (6 bases each). Germline lookup yields CDR1 MDHEN and CDR2 SYDVKM. V dropped 5 bases and J dropped 3 bases, with 16 bases sitting between them. The CDR3 has 15 amino acids. The chain's CDR3 is CASSRDISSEETQYF. The CDR3 nucleotides read TGTGCCAGCAGTCGGGACATCTCTAGCGAAGAGACCCAGTACTTC. The full variable domain, with the rest looked up from reference TRBV28 and TRBJ2-5, is DVKVTQSSRYLVKRTGEKVFLECVQDMDHENMFWYRQDPGLGLRLIYFSYDVKMKEKGDIPEGYSVSREKKERFSLILESASTNQTSMYLCASSRDISSEETQYFGPGTRLLVL.